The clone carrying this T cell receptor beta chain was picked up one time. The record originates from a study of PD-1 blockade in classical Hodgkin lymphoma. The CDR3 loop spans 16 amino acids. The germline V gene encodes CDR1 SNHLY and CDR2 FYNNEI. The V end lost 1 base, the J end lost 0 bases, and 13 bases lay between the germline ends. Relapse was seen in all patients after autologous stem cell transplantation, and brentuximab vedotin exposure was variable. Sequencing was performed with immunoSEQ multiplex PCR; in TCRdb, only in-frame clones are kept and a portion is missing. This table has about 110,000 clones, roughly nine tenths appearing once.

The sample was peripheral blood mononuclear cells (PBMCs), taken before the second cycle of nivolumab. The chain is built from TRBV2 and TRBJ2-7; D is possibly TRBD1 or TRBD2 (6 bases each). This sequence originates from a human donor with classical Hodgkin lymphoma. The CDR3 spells CASSEGVGGSSYEQYF. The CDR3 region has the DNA TGTGCCAGCAGTGAAGGGGTAGGGGGGAGCTCCTACGAGCAGTACTTC.